This entry describes one T cell receptor (beta chain). Its specificity is not known. Both TRBC1 and TRBC2 were covered by a beta constant-region primer of two equimolar oligonucleotides. Nested alpha and beta constant-region primers with the SP2 primer drove four PCR rounds on ligated cDNA. TCRdb independently ran MiXCR on the UMI-ligation and nested PCR reads; one entry per CDR3 protein. The table shows approximately 80,000 distinct CDR3 sequences, with about 10% occurring only once. This specimen comes from a study of naive and memory T cell subsets. Whole-study results and caveats: Between naive and memory subsets, TCR abundance power law exponents differed. Findings for naive and memory subsets could not be checked against ground truth.

The CDR3 is 14 amino acids. Looked up from germline, CDR1 is SEHNR and CDR2 is FQNEAQ (reference sequence). The V segment lost 7 bases and the J segment 7 bases; nucleotides outside the gene matches: 12. Cells stained for CD3, CD4, CD8, CD45RA and CD27 were sorted into four subsets. Sequenced input: naive CD8+ T cells from blood. The chain combines TRBV7-9 with TRBJ1-1, with 7 bases fitting TRBD1. This TCR was sampled from a human donor in good health. Here the CDR3 reads CASNNERGPSEAFF. DNA for the CDR3: TGTGCCAGCAACAACGAGAGGGGGCCCAGTGAAGCTTTCTTT.